One and the same sample provided the 29 T cell receptor beta chains below, sequenced in a study of shared clonotypes between healthy human individuals. The protocol was immunoSEQ multiplex PCR, while the TCRdb copy is restricted to in-frame clones and leaves out a portion. The data hold about 1 million clones, with roughly 75% observed a single time. Source material: memory CD4+ T cells sorted from blood. Stated subset: CD45RA-negative fraction. Receptor source: a man aged 18 to 30 in good health.

This chain joins TRBV2 and TRBJ1-1; no firm D call. V was pared by 6 bases and J by 6 bases, with 14 bases between. The CDR3 runs 13 residues. Germline V gene sequence: CDR1 SNHLY, CDR2 FYNNEI. CDR3 sequence: CASSGSIASEAFF. In DNA, the CDR3 is TGTGCCAGCAGCGGGTCTATTGCTTCTGAAGCTTTCTTT. Full variable domain (missing parts from reference TRBV2 and TRBJ1-1): EPEVTQTPSHQVTQMGQEVILRCVPISNHLYFYWYRQILGQKVEFLVSFYNNEISEKSEIFDDQFSVERPDGSNFTLKIRSTKLEDSAMYFCASSGSIASEAFFGQGTRLTVV.

Note on this clone: Just one base apart from a much larger clone, this may be a read error. V and J are TRBV7-9 and TRBJ1-2; D remains ambiguous. Germline CDR1 SEHNR, CDR2 FQNEAQ (reference sequence). The CDR3 has 12 residues. DNA for the CDR3: TGTGCCAACAGCTCAGGAAACTATGGCTACACCTTC. This encodes CANSSGNYGYTF.

The chain links TRBV14 to TRBJ1-3; 10 bases match TRBD1. CDR1 is SGHDN, CDR2 FVKESK, per germline. Germline trimming cut 6 bases from V and 3 bases from J; bases unmatched to any gene: 2. This CDR3 has 14 amino acids. The CDR3 sequence is CASRGQGYGNTIYF. DNA of the CDR3: TGTGCCAGCAGGGGACAGGGGTATGGAAACACCATATATTTT.

The V call is TRBV30, the J call TRBJ2-3; D gene uncertain. CDR1 and CDR2 from the germline V gene are GTSNPN and SVGIG (reference sequence). The length of the CDR3 is 11 residues. Trimming took off 4 bases at V and 6 bases at J, with 8 bases between the two ends. The CDR3 sequence: CAWTALDTQYF. In nucleotides, the CDR3 is TGTGCCTGGACCGCCCTTGATACGCAGTATTTT.

This clone was recorded only once. The chain links TRBV18 to TRBJ2-5; D not resolved. V was shortened by 4 bases and J by 0 bases, with 12 bases between the two germline ends. The CDR3 runs 15 residues. The germline gives CDR1 KGHSH, CDR2 LQKENI. DNA of the CDR3: TGTGCCAGCTCACGGGATGCAGGCTACCAAGAGACCCAGTACTTC. This gives the protein CASSRDAGYQETQYF.

This clone was detected once. V gene TRBV6-5 combines with J gene TRBJ1-6, with D tentatively TRBD1 (5 bases). Germline CDR1 reads MNHEY; CDR2 reads SVGAGI. The CDR3 has 14 residues. Trimming removed 6 bases from V and 7 bases from J, with 13 bases in between. CDR3 in amino acids: CASSRDRKNSPLHF. The DNA for the CDR3 is TGTGCCAGCAGCCGCGACAGAAAGAATTCACCCCTCCACTTT.

The chain uses TRBV10-3 and TRBJ1-5; D might be TRBD1 (6 bases). Trimming pared 6 bases from V and 9 bases from J, leaving 15 bases between. Per the germline V gene, CDR1 is ENHRY and CDR2 is SYGVKD. The CDR3 totals 13 residues. The CDR3, as DNA: TGTGCCATCAGGGGGGGCAAGGCGTTGCCCCAGCATTTT. Encoded protein: CAIRGGKALPQHF.

As for this clone: Other nucleotide sequences from this sample produce the same CDR3. CDR3 sequence (DNA): TGTGCCAGCAGTCTAGGGGGCACAGATACGCAGTATTTT. This translates into CASSLGGTDTQYF. The chain couples TRBV7-9 to TRBJ2-3; maybe TRBD1 (5 bases). This CDR3 is 13 amino acids long. Trimming pared 6 bases from V and 1 base from J, leaving 8 bases between. CDR1 SEHNR and CDR2 FQNEAQ come from the germline V gene (reference sequence).

The chain carries TRBV30 and TRBJ2-7; TRBD2 is a possible D gene (6 bases). Germline loops: CDR1 GTSNPN, CDR2 SVGIG (reference sequence). This CDR3 is 16 amino acids long. V lost 1 base to trimming and J lost 0 bases, with 16 bases between them. CDR3 loop: CAWSARRGFSSYEQYF. CDR3 DNA sequence: TGTGCCTGGAGTGCACGCCGGGGGTTCAGCTCCTACGAGCAGTACTTC.

J is TRBJ1-5 and V is TRBV18, with D perhaps TRBD1 (5 bases). Per germline, CDR1 KGHSH and CDR2 LQKENI. V lost 3 bases to trimming and J lost 1 base, with 16 bases between them. The CDR3 is 17 residues long. The CDR3 sequence is CASSPTAPGTSNQPQHF. DNA of the CDR3: TGTGCCAGCTCACCTACCGCTCCGGGGACGAGCAATCAGCCCCAGCATTTT.

This chain links TRBV11-2 with TRBJ1-2, with D hard to call. The V end lost 5 bases, the J end lost 4 bases, and 11 bases lay between the germline ends. The CDR3 consists of 13 residues. CDR1 is SGHAT, CDR2 FQNNGV, per germline. CDR3: CASSPDGSYGYTF. The CDR3 DNA reads as TGTGCCAGCAGCCCCGACGGAAGCTATGGCTACACCTTC.

The chain links TRBV5-1 to TRBJ2-1, with TRBD2 matching 10 bases. The V gene's germline CDR1 is SGHRS and CDR2 YFSETQ. There are 14 residues in the CDR3. V shed 2 bases, J shed 10 bases, and the junction held 6 bases outside the gene matches. The CDR3 DNA follows: TGCGCCAGCAGCTTAGCTAGCGGGAGCAGGGAGCAGTTCTTC. Protein sequence: CASSLASGSREQFF.

The chain is built from TRBV10-3 and TRBJ2-3; tentatively, D is TRBD1 (5 bases). Germline V lookup: CDR1 ENHRY, CDR2 SYGVKD. Between the trimmed V and J ends, which lost 10 bases and 4 bases, there was a span of 15 bases. This CDR3 spans 13 amino acids. The CDR3 DNA reads TGTGCCAGCCAGGGTTTGGTTCCAGATACGCAGTATTTT. Residues: CASQGLVPDTQYF.

CDR3 nucleotide sequence: TGTGCCAGCAGCTTTCCGCGGGGGGCGCGGCAGAACACTGAAGCTTTCTTT. Its protein is CASSFPRGARQNTEAFF. The rearrangement uses TRBV5-5 and TRBJ1-1, with a possible D match to TRBD1 (6 bases). The ends were cut back, 2 bases at V and 1 base at J, with 18 bases in the middle. CDR1 is SGHKS and CDR2 is YYEKEE in the germline V gene (reference sequence). This CDR3 spans 17 amino acids.

The chain carries TRBV10-2 and TRBJ2-7; the match to TRBD1 covers 9 bases. There are 14 residues in the CDR3. Unmatched junction bases numbered 9, after V lost 6 bases and J lost 6 bases. Germline loops: CDR1 WSHSY, CDR2 SAAADI. CDR3 residues: CASSPLGTGTEQYF. DNA for the CDR3: TGCGCCAGCAGCCCTTTGGGGACAGGGACCGAGCAGTACTTC.

V is TRBV5-1 and J is TRBJ1-2, with 8 bases matching TRBD1. Per germline, CDR1 SGHRS and CDR2 YFSETQ. The CDR3 contains 14 residues. J was trimmed by 7 bases and V by 0 bases; bases with no gene match: 5. CDR3 sequence reads: CASSLDQGAGGYTF. CDR3 nucleotide sequence: TGCGCCAGCAGCTTGGATCAGGGGGCAGGTGGCTACACCTTC.

CDR3 sequence: CASSSQTSGGADTQYF. In nucleotides, the CDR3 is TGCGCCAGCAGCTCCCAGACTAGCGGGGGTGCAGATACGCAGTATTTT. The V and J genes are TRBV5-1 and TRBJ2-3; 12 bases are shared with TRBD2. Germline V gene sequence: CDR1 SGHRS, CDR2 YFSETQ. This CDR3 has 16 amino acids. The V segment lost 3 bases and the J segment 4 bases; nucleotides outside the gene matches: 6.

The chain has TRBV11-2 and TRBJ1-1; possible D gene TRBD1, 6 bases. The CDR3 runs 15 residues. The V end was cut by 5 bases, the J end by 1 base, with 14 bases between. Germline V lookup: CDR1 SGHAT, CDR2 FQNNGV. The CDR3 sequence: CASSPPGGGNTEAFF. As DNA, the CDR3 is TGTGCCAGCAGCCCTCCCGGAGGGGGGAACACTGAAGCTTTCTTT. The variable domain in full, completed from reference TRBV11-2 and TRBJ1-1, reads EAGVAQSPRYKIIEKRQSVAFWCNPISGHATLYWYQQILGQGPKLLIQFQNNGVVDDSQLPKDRFSAERLKGVDSTLKIQPAKLEDSAVYLCASSPPGGGNTEAFFGQGTRLTVV.

This clone was seen once. The rearrangement joins TRBV7-2 to TRBJ2-7, with 7 bases fitting TRBD2. Germline V lookup: CDR1 SGHTA, CDR2 FQGNSA. V dropped 3 bases and J dropped 0; count of bases not matched to a gene: 11. This CDR3 comprises 17 residues. CDR3: CASSFRGGGLSSYEQYF. Here the CDR3 DNA reads TGTGCCAGCAGCTTCCGGGGCGGGGGACTGAGCTCCTACGAGCAGTACTTC.

The chain has TRBV5-1 and TRBJ1-1; no definite D call. CDR1 is SGHRS, CDR2 YFSETQ, per germline. This CDR3 is 13 amino acids long. V was pared by 3 bases and J by 7 bases, with 13 bases between. CDR3 loop: CASSSDGRNEAFF. DNA for the CDR3: TGCGCCAGCAGCTCGGACGGAAGAAATGAAGCTTTCTTT.

The gene calls are TRBV2 and TRBJ2-1; no firm D call. CDR1 is SNHLY, CDR2 FYNNEI, per germline. The CDR3 sequence is 12 residues long. Trimming stripped 6 bases from V and 4 bases from J, with 7 bases between. CDR3 sequence: CASRALYNEQFF. The CDR3 region has the DNA TGTGCCAGCAGAGCTCTATACAATGAGCAGTTCTTC.

The V call is TRBV5-1, the J call TRBJ2-3, with a possible D match to TRBD2 (7 bases). Trimming left V 4 bases short and J 3 bases short, with 15 bases between. This CDR3 has 15 amino acids. Germline V CDR1 and CDR2: SGHRS, YFSETQ. CDR3 amino acids: CASSPSGGTTDTQYF. CDR3 DNA: TGCGCCAGCAGCCCCTCGGGGGGCACAACAGATACGCAGTATTTT.

CDR3 sequence (DNA): TGTGCCAGCAGCTACCGCGGGGATACGCAGTATTTT. Amino acid sequence: CASSYRGDTQYF. The V and J genes are TRBV5-8 and TRBJ2-3; tentative D call: TRBD2 (5 bases). The CDR3 extends over 12 amino acids. The germline gives CDR1 SGHTS, CDR2 YDEGEE. Trimming took 3 bases from V and 6 from J, leaving 8 bases between them.

The V call is TRBV30, the J call TRBJ1-2; D not certain. V lost 0 bases and J 0 bases, leaving 11 bases between the germline ends. The germline V gene has CDR1 GTSNPN and CDR2 SVGIG (reference sequence). The length of the CDR3 is 15 residues. The CDR3 nucleotides are TGTGCCTGGAGTGTACGGACGTTATCTAACTATGGCTACACCTTC. It yields the protein CAWSVRTLSNYGYTF.

The V gene is TRBV7-9, the J gene TRBJ1-3, with D possibly matching TRBD1 (6 bases). Trimming pared 5 bases from V and 4 bases from J, leaving 15 bases between. The length of the CDR3 is 15 residues. CDR1 and CDR2 from the germline V gene are SEHNR and FQNEAQ (reference sequence). The CDR3 region has the DNA TGTGCCAGCAGCCCGGACAGCTCTGCGGGAAACACCATATATTTT. Protein product: CASSPDSSAGNTIYF.

The chain couples TRBV29-1 to TRBJ2-7; D is perhaps TRBD1 or TRBD2 (7 bases each). The CDR3 has 19 amino acids. V lost 2 bases to trimming and J lost 0 bases, with 26 bases between them. The germline V gene has CDR1 SQVTM and CDR2 ANQGSEA. The CDR3 bases are TGCAGCGTTGAACCGTTAATTTATCAGGGGGGGCCCCGCTCCTACGAGCAGTACTTC. The encoded protein is CSVEPLIYQGGPRSYEQYF.

The chain uses TRBV15 and TRBJ2-1; 9 nucleotides line up with TRBD2. Germline-derived CDR1 and CDR2 are LNHNV and YYDKDF (reference sequence). This CDR3 has 17 amino acids. V lost 1 base and J lost 4; bases outside the gene matches: 8. CDR3 bases: TGTGCCACCAGCAGAGGACGGCTAGCGGGGAGTTACAATGAGCAGTTCTTC. Its translation: CATSRGRLAGSYNEQFF.

A remark on this clone: Within the sample, other DNA sequences also encode this same CDR3. This sequence joins TRBV18 and TRBJ1-2; weak D call: TRBD1 (6 bases). Germline-derived CDR1 and CDR2 are KGHSH and LQKENI. The germline V and J ends were trimmed by 0 bases and 8 bases, with 10 bases remaining between them. This CDR3 is 13 amino acids long. Here the CDR3 reads CASSPPQGNGYTF. In nucleotides, the CDR3 is TGTGCCAGCTCACCACCACAGGGTAACGGCTACACCTTC. Using reference TRBV18 and TRBJ1-2 for the parts outside the CDR3, the full variable domain is NAGVMQNPRHLVRRRGQEARLRCSPMKGHSHVYWYRQLPEEGLKFMVYLQKENIIDESGMPKERFSAEFPKEGPSILRIQQVVRGDSAAYFCASSPPQGNGYTFGSGTRLTVV.

The chain combines TRBV6-4 with TRBJ1-5, with a possible D match to TRBD1 (6 bases). Germline V gene lookup returns CDR1 MRHNA and CDR2 SNTAGT. V lost 0 bases to trimming and J lost 0 bases, with 18 bases between them. There are 19 residues in the CDR3. Here the CDR3 DNA reads TGTGCCAGCAGTGACTCGAGTTGGCCACAGGGACTTAGCAATCAGCCCCAGCATTTT. It specifies CASSDSSWPQGLSNQPQHF.